A selection of T cell receptor beta chains follows, all from one sample in a study of T cells after yellow fever vaccination. TCRdb called the 5' RACE reads again in MiXCR, with one record for every CDR3 protein. The table has hundreds of thousands of distinct CDR3 sequences, approximately 3.9% seen once. This material consisted of PBMCs, taken on the day of the yellow fever booster vaccination. These receptor sequences come from a man aged 18 to 29 who received the YFV17D yellow fever vaccine. CDR3s include the opening cysteine and the closing phenylalanine or tryptophan. The D gene is left open where the match is weak. Size is omitted from some rows. Given values are once, few, many or a class for expanded clones.

few,TRBD2,TRBJ2-5,TRBV5-1,CASSFTSGGQETQYF,TGCGCCAGCAGCTTTACTAGCGGGGGGCAAGAGACCCAGTACTTC
many,TRBD2,TRBJ2-7,TRBV7-2,CASSASGGPYEQYF,TGTGCCAGCAGCGCGAGCGGGGGTCCCTACGAGCAGTACTTC
few,.,TRBJ2-5,TRBV6-1,CASSELAGETQYF,TGTGCCAGCAGTGAACTCGCGGGAGAGACCCAGTACTTC
few,.,TRBJ1-2,TRBV10-3,CAINPSGSYGYTF,TGTGCCATCAATCCTTCGGGGTCCTATGGCTACACCTTC
.,TRBD2,TRBJ2-2,TRBV5-6,CASSLEAGENTGELFF,TGTGCCAGCAGCTTGGAGGCGGGGGAGAACACCGGGGAGCTGTTTTTT
many,TRBD1,TRBJ2-1,TRBV5-5,CASNRGLYNEQFF,TGTGCCAGCAACAGGGGGTTGTACAATGAGCAGTTCTTC
many,.,TRBJ2-1,TRBV28,CASRKIDEQFF,TGTGCCAGCAGGAAGATCGATGAGCAGTTCTTC
.,.,TRBJ1-5,TRBV6-5,CASSVGGDQPQHF,TGTGCCAGCAGTGTGGGGGGGGATCAGCCCCAGCATTTT
many,.,TRBJ2-5,TRBV28,CASSPTIYQETQYF,TGTGCCAGCAGTCCGACTATATACCAAGAGACCCAGTACTTC
few,.,TRBJ2-1,TRBV11-2,CASSSSGAVPRVAEQFF,TGTGCCAGCAGCTCCAGTGGGGCGGTTCCTAGGGTTGCCGAGCAGTTCTTC
many,TRBD1,TRBJ2-7,TRBV18,CASSRDRGLDEQYF,TGTGCCAGCTCACGGGACAGGGGGCTGGACGAGCAGTACTTC
few,.,TRBJ1-1,TRBV6-4,CASSDGWGTEAFF,TGTGCCAGCAGTGACGGATGGGGCACTGAAGCTTTCTTT
many,.,TRBJ2-7,TRBV7-9,CASSLPRDSYEQYF,TGTGCCAGCAGCTTACCCCGGGACTCCTACGAGCAGTACTTC
many,TRBD2,TRBJ2-1,TRBV20-1,CSARDLGGVYNEQFF,TGCAGTGCTAGAGATTTGGGGGGGGTCTACAATGAGCAGTTCTTC
many,.,TRBJ2-6,TRBV7-2,CASRLTGANVLTF,TGTGCCAGCCGACTTACTGGGGCCAACGTCCTGACTTTC
few,.,TRBJ2-3,TRBV29-1,CSVEGGSDTQYF,TGCAGCGTTGAAGGGGGCTCCGATACGCAGTATTTT
many,.,TRBJ1-5,TRBV27,CASSPSGTNQPQHF,TGTGCCAGCAGTCCCTCAGGTACCAATCAGCCCCAGCATTTT
many,TRBD1,TRBJ2-2,TRBV6-1,CASSPGQGIDVLFF,TGTGCCAGCAGTCCGGGACAGGGGATCGACGTGCTGTTTTTT
many,.,TRBJ1-5,TRBV7-2,CASSSKVGQPQHF,TGTGCCAGCAGTTCAAAGGTGGGACAGCCCCAGCATTTT
many,.,TRBJ1-6,TRBV21-1,CASSYPRKDRGNSPLHF,TGTGCCAGCAGTTACCCCCGAAAGGACAGGGGTAATTCACCCCTCCACTTT
few,.,TRBJ1-6,TRBV7-9,CASSLPLNSPLHF,TGTGCCAGCAGCTTACCGCTAAATTCACCCCTCCACTTT
.,TRBD2,TRBJ2-5,TRBV4-3,CASSQGTSGEYQETQYF,TGCGCCAGCAGCCAAGGGACTAGCGGAGAGTACCAAGAGACCCAGTACTTC
many,.,TRBJ2-3,TRBV6-5,CASIQGGTDTQYF,TGTGCCAGCATCCAGGGGGGGACAGATACGCAGTATTTT
many,TRBD1,TRBJ1-4,TRBV14,CASSVGTGGEKLFF,TGTGCCAGCAGCGTAGGGACAGGGGGTGAAAAACTGTTTTTT
many,.,TRBJ2-6,TRBV20-1,CSATQGSGANVLTF,TGCAGTGCTACACAGGGAAGTGGGGCCAACGTCCTGACTTTC
.,TRBD1,TRBJ2-3,TRBV10-2,CASSEQGDRGQYF,TGCGCCAGCAGTGAGCAGGGGGACAGGGGACAGTATTTT
many,.,TRBJ2-6,TRBV5-4,CASSSGTEGANVLTF,TGTGCCAGCAGCTCGGGGACCGAAGGGGCCAACGTCCTGACTTTC
few,.,TRBJ2-7,TRBV30,CAWSPLATIFYEQYF,TGTGCCTGGAGCCCCTTGGCTACGATCTTCTACGAGCAGTACTTC
.,.,TRBJ1-2,TRBV5-6,CASSLKGAGGYTF,TGTGCCAGCAGCTTGAAAGGGGCGGGAGGCTACACCTTC
few,.,TRBJ1-6,TRBV12-3/TRBV12-4,CASRLRGRAPLHF,TGTGCCAGCAGACTCAGGGGCAGAGCACCCCTCCACTTT
few,TRBD1,TRBJ1-6,TRBV12-3/TRBV12-4,CASRSNWTGNNSPLHF,TGTGCCAGCAGGAGTAACTGGACAGGGAATAATTCACCCCTCCACTTT
many,TRBD1,TRBJ1-1,TRBV7-9,CASSFQRDSNTEAFF,TGTGCCAGCAGCTTCCAACGGGACAGCAACACTGAAGCTTTCTTT
.,TRBD2,TRBJ2-5,TRBV6-1,CASGRGRETQYF,TGTGCCAGTGGGAGGGGTCGGGAGACCCAGTACTTC
many,TRBD2,TRBJ2-5,TRBV20-1,CSAEGASGGLRETQYF,TGCAGTGCTGAAGGGGCTAGCGGGGGCCTCAGGGAGACCCAGTACTTC
many,.,TRBJ2-3,TRBV3-1,CASSQGWLGNTDTQYF,TGTGCCAGCAGCCAAGGGTGGCTAGGGAACACAGATACGCAGTATTTT
many,TRBD2,TRBJ2-5,TRBV7-2,CASSLGPSGGETQYF,TGTGCCAGCAGCTTAGGTCCTAGCGGGGGGGAGACCCAGTACTTC
many,.,TRBJ1-1,TRBV4-1,CASSQGRHTNTEAFF,TGCGCCAGCAGCCAAGGGCGACATACGAACACTGAAGCTTTCTTT
few,TRBD1,TRBJ2-7,TRBV4-3,CASSQDRQGRYEQYF,TGCGCCAGCAGCCAAGATCGACAGGGAAGGTACGAGCAGTACTTC
.,.,TRBJ1-6,TRBV12-3/TRBV12-4,CASSFSIYNSPLHF,TGTGCCAGCAGTTTCAGCATCTATAATTCACCCCTCCACTTT
few,.,TRBJ2-3,TRBV11-3,CASSPSFTDTQYF,TGTGCCAGCAGCCCCAGCTTCACAGATACGCAGTATTTT
many,TRBD1,TRBJ2-5,TRBV3-1,CASSRTGGVETQYF,TGTGCCAGCAGCCGGACAGGGGGCGTGGAGACCCAGTACTTC
many,TRBD2,TRBJ2-7,TRBV9,CASSVEPSGGASEQYF,TGTGCCAGCAGCGTAGAGCCTAGCGGGGGGGCCAGCGAGCAGTACTTC
.,TRBD1,TRBJ2-2,TRBV29-1,CSVTPQGDTGELFF,TGCAGCGTTACCCCCCAGGGGGACACCGGGGAGCTGTTTTTT
.,TRBD2,TRBJ2-3,TRBV4-1,CASSQSGLAGTDTQYF,TGCGCCAGCAGCCAATCGGGACTAGCGGGCACAGATACGCAGTATTTT
many,.,TRBJ1-2,TRBV7-9,CASSFGRADNYGYTF,TGTGCCAGCAGCTTCGGGCGGGCAGATAACTATGGCTACACCTTC
many,TRBD2,TRBJ2-4,TRBV5-1,CASSLVGSGGDIQYF,TGCGCCAGCAGCTTGGTGGGTAGCGGGGGAGACATTCAGTACTTC
.,TRBD2,TRBJ2-7,TRBV9,CASSVAGGGYEQYF,TGTGCCAGCAGCGTAGCGGGGGGGGGCTACGAGCAGTACTTC
many,.,TRBJ2-3,TRBV9,CASSPRVGSTDTQYF,TGTGCCAGCAGCCCCCGCGTCGGCAGCACAGATACGCAGTATTTT